This T cell receptor beta chain emerged from a study of type 1 regulatory T cells. Study summary: This in vitro CD4 product, T-allo10, is enriched for Tr1 cells and alloantigen-specific. Study-level findings and limits: Compared with non-type 1 regulatory T cells, type 1 regulatory T cells showed a more restricted TCR repertoire.

In its sample, this clonotype was seen a few times. Its target is unknown. TCRdb itself ran the reads through MiXCR, one entry per CDR3 protein. Of 68,000 or so distinct CDR3 sequences in the sample, just under 50% were seen once. This CDR3 has 14 amino acids. Looked up from germline, CDR1 is MNHEY and CDR2 is SMNVEV (reference sequence). Unmatched junction bases numbered 5, after V lost 5 bases and J lost 5 bases. The sample comprised cultured non-Tr1 T cells, either the whole culture or a sorted T cell fraction (not recorded which). This clonotype was sampled from a human donor in good health. The chain uses TRBV27 and TRBJ2-7, with TRBD1 matching 11 bases. This CDR3 is CASSKGQGADEQYF. CDR3 sequence (DNA): TGTGCCAGCAGTAAAGGACAGGGGGCGGACGAGCAGTACTTC.